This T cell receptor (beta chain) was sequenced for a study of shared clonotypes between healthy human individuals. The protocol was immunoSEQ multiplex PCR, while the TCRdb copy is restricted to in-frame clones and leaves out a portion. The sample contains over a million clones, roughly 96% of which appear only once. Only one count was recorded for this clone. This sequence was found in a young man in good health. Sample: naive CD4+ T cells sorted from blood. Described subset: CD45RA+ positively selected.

The chain's CDR3 is CATSDRLGGVQFF. CDR3 nucleotide sequence: TGTGCCACCTCGGACAGGCTGGGTGGGGTGCAGTTCTTC. V usage is TRBV19 and J usage is TRBJ2-1; TRBD1 matches at 7 bases. V lost 10 bases and J lost 12; bases outside the gene matches: 15. Germline V gene data show CDR1 as LNHDA and CDR2 as SQIVND (reference sequence). The CDR3 loop spans 13 amino acids. The full variable domain, completed using reference TRBV19 and TRBJ2-1, is DGGITQSPKYLFRKEGQNVTLSCEQNLNHDAMYWYRQDPGQGLRLIYYSQIVNDFQKGDIAEGYSVSREKKESFPLTVTSAQKNPTAFYLCATSDRLGGVQFFGPGTRLTVL.